These T cell receptor beta chains were read from a single sample in a study of control samples from healthy donors and cancer patients. Sequencing was performed with immunoSEQ multiplex PCR; in TCRdb, only in-frame clones are kept and a portion is missing. The sample includes about 110,000 clones, roughly nine tenths seen only once; the top ten take 7.8%. Sequencing input: blood. These TCRs come from a woman aged 18-29 years in good health. CDR3s include the opening cysteine and the closing phenylalanine or tryptophan. The D gene is left open where the match is weak. Size is omitted from some rows. Given values are once, few, many or a class for expanded clones.

length: 13; D: -; V: TRBV28; J: TRBJ1-4; size: -; CDR3: CASRAGLAEKLFF; DNA: TGTGCCAGCAGGGCAGGGCTCGCTGAAAAACTGTTTTTT
length: 14; D: -; V: TRBV7-6; J: TRBJ2-2; size: -; CDR3: CASSPRGGTGELFF; DNA: TGTGCCAGCAGCCCTAGAGGGGGGACCGGGGAGCTGTTTTTT
length: 16; D: -; V: TRBV9; J: TRBJ2-3; size: once; CDR3: CASSVAAGHSPDTQYF; DNA: TGTGCCAGCAGCGTAGCAGCGGGCCATTCCCCAGATACGCAGTATTTT
length: 15; D: -; V: TRBV11-1; J: TRBJ2-2; size: -; CDR3: CASSPGIRDTGELFF; DNA: TGTGCCAGCAGCCCCGGGATCCGCGACACCGGGGAGCTGTTTTTT
length: 15; D: -; V: TRBV9; J: TRBJ1-6; size: -; CDR3: CASSASQGYNSPLHF; DNA: TGTGCCAGCAGCGCGAGTCAGGGCTATAATTCACCCCTCCACTTT
length: 15; D: TRBD1; V: TRBV9; J: TRBJ1-1; size: -; CDR3: CASSGKDRGLIGAFF; DNA: TGTGCCAGCAGCGGAAAAGACAGGGGTCTAATAGGAGCTTTCTTT
length: 13; D: -; V: TRBV3-1/TRBV3-2; J: TRBJ1-1; size: -; CDR3: CASSQLGTTEAFF; DNA: TGTGCCAGCAGCCAACTGGGGACCACTGAAGCTTTCTTT
length: 16; D: TRBD1; V: TRBV3-1/TRBV3-2; J: TRBJ1-4; size: few; CDR3: CASSQDNRTGDEKLFF; DNA: TGTGCCAGCAGCCAAGATAATCGGACAGGGGACGAAAAACTGTTTTTT
length: 12; D: -; V: TRBV20-1; J: TRBJ2-5; size: -; CDR3: CSASYREETQYF; DNA: TGCAGTGCTAGTTATAGGGAAGAGACCCAGTACTTC
length: 13; D: -; V: TRBV7-2; J: TRBJ2-1; size: -; CDR3: CASSEDSYNEQFF; DNA: TGTGCCAGCAGCGAAGACTCCTACAATGAGCAGTTCTTC
length: 13; D: -; V: TRBV21-1; J: TRBJ1-1; size: few; CDR3: CASSNHRDSEAFF; DNA: TGTGCCAGCAGCAACCACCGGGACAGTGAAGCTTTCTTT
length: 16; D: -; V: TRBV4-3; J: TRBJ2-7; size: -; CDR3: CASSHGQAGVPYEQYF; DNA: TGCGCCAGCAGCCACGGACAGGCGGGGGTTCCCTACGAGCAGTACTTC
length: 16; D: -; V: TRBV7-8; J: TRBJ1-1; size: once; CDR3: CASSLASTSGGTEAFF; DNA: TGTGCCAGCAGCTTAGCTTCAACGTCGGGCGGCACTGAAGCTTTCTTT
length: 14; D: -; V: TRBV7-9; J: TRBJ1-1; size: few; CDR3: CASSPYRDGTEAFF; DNA: TGTGCCAGCAGCCCCTACAGGGATGGCACTGAAGCTTTCTTT
length: 14; D: TRBD1; V: TRBV28; J: TRBJ2-7; size: -; CDR3: CASKAGTGVGEQYF; DNA: TGTGCCAGCAAAGCCGGGACAGGGGTAGGCGAGCAGTACTTC